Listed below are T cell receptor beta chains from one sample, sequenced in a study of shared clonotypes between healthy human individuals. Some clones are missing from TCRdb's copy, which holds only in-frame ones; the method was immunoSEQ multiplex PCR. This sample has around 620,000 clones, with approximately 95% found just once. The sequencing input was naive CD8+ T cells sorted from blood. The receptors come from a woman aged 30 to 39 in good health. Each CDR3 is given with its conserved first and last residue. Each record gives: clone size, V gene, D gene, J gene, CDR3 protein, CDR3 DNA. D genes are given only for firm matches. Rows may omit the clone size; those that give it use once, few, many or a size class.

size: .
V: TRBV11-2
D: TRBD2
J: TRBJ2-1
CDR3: CASSPGTSGIRSEQFF
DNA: TGTGCCAGCAGCCCCGGGACTAGCGGAATCAGGTCTGAGCAGTTCTTC

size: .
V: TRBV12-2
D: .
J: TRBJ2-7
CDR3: CASRLSAGGHEQYF
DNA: TGTGCAAGTCGCTTATCCGCGGGGGGCCACGAGCAGTACTTC

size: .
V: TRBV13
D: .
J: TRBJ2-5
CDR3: CASSLDGVGETQYF
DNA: TGTGCCAGCAGCTTAGATGGGGTAGGGGAGACCCAGTACTTC

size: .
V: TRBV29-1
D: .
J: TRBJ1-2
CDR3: CSVDVPGSSNYGYTF
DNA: TGCAGCGTTGACGTCCCAGGCAGCTCTAACTATGGCTACACCTTC

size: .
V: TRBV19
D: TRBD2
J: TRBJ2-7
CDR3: CASKFASGAYEQYF
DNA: TGTGCCAGTAAGTTCGCTAGCGGAGCCTACGAGCAGTACTTC

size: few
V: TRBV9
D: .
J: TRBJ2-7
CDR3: CASSPGQREGEQYF
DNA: TGTGCCAGCAGCCCCGGACAGAGGGAAGGCGAGCAGTACTTC

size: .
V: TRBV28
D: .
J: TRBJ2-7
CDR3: CASSLGRGEQYF
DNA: TGTGCCAGCAGTTTGGGCAGGGGCGAGCAGTACTTC

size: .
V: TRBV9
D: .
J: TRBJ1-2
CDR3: CASKPSTTNYGYTF
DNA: TGTGCCAGCAAGCCCTCCACTACAAATTATGGCTACACCTTC

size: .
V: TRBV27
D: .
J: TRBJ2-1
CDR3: CASIGGTVDNEQFF
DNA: TGTGCCAGCATAGGGGGGACGGTAGACAATGAGCAGTTCTTC

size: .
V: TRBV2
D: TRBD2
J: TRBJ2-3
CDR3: CASSLAGLSTDTQYF
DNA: TGTGCCAGCAGTCTAGCGGGCCTATCCACAGATACGCAGTATTTT

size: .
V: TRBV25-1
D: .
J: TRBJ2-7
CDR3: CASSEALAGASYEQYF
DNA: TGTGCCAGCAGTGAGGCTTTGGCGGGTGCCTCCTACGAGCAGTACTTC

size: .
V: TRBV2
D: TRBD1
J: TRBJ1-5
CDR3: CASSPGGYSNQPQHF
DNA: TGTGCCAGCAGTCCAGGGGGGTATAGCAATCAGCCCCAGCATTTT

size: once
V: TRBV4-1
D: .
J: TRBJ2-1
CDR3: CASSQWILAEYNEQFF
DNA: TGCGCCAGCAGCCAGTGGATTTTAGCAGAGTACAATGAGCAGTTCTTC

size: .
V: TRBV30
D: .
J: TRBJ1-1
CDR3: CAESRGTEAFF
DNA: TGTGCCGAAAGTCGTGGCACTGAAGCTTTCTTT

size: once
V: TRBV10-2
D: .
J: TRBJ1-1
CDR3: CASRGGTEAFF
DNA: TGCGCCAGCAGGGGGGGGACAGAAGCTTTCTTT

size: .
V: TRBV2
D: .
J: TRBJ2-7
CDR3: CASGWGVEQYF
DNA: TGTGCCAGCGGTTGGGGCGTCGAGCAGTACTTC

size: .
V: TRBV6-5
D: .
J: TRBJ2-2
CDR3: CASSYQEPSTGELFF
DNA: TGTGCCAGCAGTTACCAGGAGCCCAGCACCGGGGAGCTGTTTTTT

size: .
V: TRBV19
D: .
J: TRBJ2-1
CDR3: CASSIGWRWDEQFF
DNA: TGTGCCAGTAGTATAGGTTGGAGGTGGGATGAGCAGTTCTTC

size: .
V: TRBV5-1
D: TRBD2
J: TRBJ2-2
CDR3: CASSPSGRSTGELFF
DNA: TGCGCCAGCAGCCCTAGCGGGAGGAGCACCGGGGAGCTGTTTTTT

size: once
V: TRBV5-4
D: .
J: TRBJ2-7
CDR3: CASSPGRSYEQYF
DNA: TGTGCCAGCAGCCCGGGCCGATCCTACGAGCAGTACTTC

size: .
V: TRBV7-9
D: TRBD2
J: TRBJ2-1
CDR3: CASSSPGLAGPNSYNEQFF
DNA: TGTGCCAGCAGCTCGCCGGGACTAGCGGGACCGAACTCCTACAATGAGCAGTTCTTC

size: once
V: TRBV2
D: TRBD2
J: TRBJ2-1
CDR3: CASSGPGRGGSEQFF
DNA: TGTGCCAGCAGTGGGCCGGGCCGGGGGGGCAGTGAGCAGTTCTTC

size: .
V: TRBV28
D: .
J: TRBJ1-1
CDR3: CASAGVMNTEAFF
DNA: TGTGCCAGCGCAGGGGTAATGAACACTGAAGCTTTCTTT

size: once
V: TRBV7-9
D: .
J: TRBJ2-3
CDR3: CASSLANVDTQYF
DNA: TGTGCCAGCAGCTTAGCGAATGTAGATACGCAGTATTTT

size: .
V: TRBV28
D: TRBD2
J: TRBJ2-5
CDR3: CASRSVGGEYQETQYF
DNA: TGTGCCAGCAGATCTGTTGGGGGGGAGTACCAAGAGACCCAGTACTTC

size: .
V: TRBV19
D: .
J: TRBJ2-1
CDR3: CASIPRRGDEQFF
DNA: TGTGCCAGTATCCCCCGCAGGGGAGATGAGCAGTTCTTC

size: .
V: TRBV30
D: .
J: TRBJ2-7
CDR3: CAWRGAGTGPHEQYF
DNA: TGTGCCTGGAGGGGCGCCGGGACGGGCCCCCACGAGCAGTACTTC

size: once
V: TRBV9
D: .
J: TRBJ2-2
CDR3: CASSPGGNTGELFF
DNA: TGTGCCAGCAGCCCAGGAGGGAACACCGGGGAGCTGTTTTTT

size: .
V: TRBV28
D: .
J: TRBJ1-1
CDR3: CASSHTDRGTEAFF
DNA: TGTGCCAGCAGTCACACGGACCGAGGGACTGAAGCTTTCTTT

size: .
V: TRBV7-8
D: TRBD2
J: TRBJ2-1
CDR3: CASSSTAFSGSSYNEQFF
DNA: TGTGCCAGCAGCTCGACTGCGTTTAGCGGGAGCTCCTACAATGAGCAGTTCTTC

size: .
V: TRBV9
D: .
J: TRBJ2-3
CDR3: CASSVGTYTDTQYF
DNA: TGTGCCAGCAGCGTTGGAACCTACACAGATACGCAGTATTTT

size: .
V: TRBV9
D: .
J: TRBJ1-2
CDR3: CASSVAGGGYTF
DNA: TGTGCCAGCAGCGTAGCGGGGGGCGGCTACACCTTC

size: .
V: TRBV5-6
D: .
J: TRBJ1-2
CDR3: CASSLGLGGPYGYTF
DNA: TGTGCCAGCAGCTTGGGGTTGGGGGGACCCTATGGCTACACCTTC

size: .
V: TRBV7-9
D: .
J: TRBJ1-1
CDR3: CASSLAGGTTEAFF
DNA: TGTGCCAGCAGCCTAGCGGGAGGAACGACTGAAGCTTTCTTT

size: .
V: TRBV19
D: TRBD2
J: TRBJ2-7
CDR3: CASSTFPSGRKGEQYF
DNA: TGTGCCAGTAGTACCTTCCCTAGCGGGAGGAAGGGCGAGCAGTACTTC

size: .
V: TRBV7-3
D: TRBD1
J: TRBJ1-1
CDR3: CASSPGGVVEAFF
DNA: TGTGCCAGCAGCCCAGGGGGGGTTGTTGAAGCTTTCTTT

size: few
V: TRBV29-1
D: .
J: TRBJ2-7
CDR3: CSVVSVNEQYF
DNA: TGCAGCGTTGTGTCAGTGAACGAGCAGTACTTC

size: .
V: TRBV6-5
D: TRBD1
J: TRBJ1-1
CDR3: CATRTGVGNTEAFF
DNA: TGTGCCACGAGGACAGGGGTCGGTAACACTGAAGCTTTCTTT

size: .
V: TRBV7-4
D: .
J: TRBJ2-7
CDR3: CASYEVSNEQYF
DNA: TGTGCCAGCTATGAGGTTAGTAACGAGCAGTACTTC

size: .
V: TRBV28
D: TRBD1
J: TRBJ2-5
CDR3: CASSSTGDVRTQYF
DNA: TGTGCCAGCAGTTCGACAGGGGATGTGCGGACCCAGTACTTC

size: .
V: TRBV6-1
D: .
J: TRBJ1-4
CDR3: CATDTFGEKLFF
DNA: TGTGCCACAGACACGTTCGGGGAAAAACTGTTTTTT

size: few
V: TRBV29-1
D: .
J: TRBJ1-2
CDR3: CSVVENRAYGYTF
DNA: TGCAGCGTGGTTGAGAACAGGGCGTACGGCTACACCTTC

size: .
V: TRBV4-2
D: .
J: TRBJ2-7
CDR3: CASSQEKTEAYEQYF
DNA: TGTGCCAGCAGCCAAGAAAAGACGGAGGCCTACGAGCAGTACTTC

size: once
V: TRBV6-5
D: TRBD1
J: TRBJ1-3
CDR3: CASSSGTAGNTIYF
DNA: TGTGCCAGCAGTTCGGGGACAGCGGGAAACACCATATATTTT

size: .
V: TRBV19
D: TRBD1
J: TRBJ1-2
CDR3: CASSDPGQLYGYTF
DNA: TGTGCCAGTAGTGATCCGGGACAGCTCTATGGCTACACCTTC

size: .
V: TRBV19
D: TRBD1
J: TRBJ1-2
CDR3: CASSLGRQGRYGYTF
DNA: TGTGCCAGTAGCCTCGGCCGACAGGGGCGCTATGGCTACACCTTC

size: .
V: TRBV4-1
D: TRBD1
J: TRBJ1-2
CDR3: CASSQEGGRSYGYTF
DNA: TGCGCCAGCAGCCAAGAAGGGGGCAGATCCTATGGCTACACCTTC

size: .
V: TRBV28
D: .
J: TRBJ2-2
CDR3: CASNPGLNTGELFF
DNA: TGTGCCAGCAACCCGGGACTTAACACCGGGGAGCTGTTTTTT

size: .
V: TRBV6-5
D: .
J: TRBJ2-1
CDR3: CASRGSSDEQFF
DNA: TGTGCCAGCAGGGGTAGCAGCGATGAGCAGTTCTTC

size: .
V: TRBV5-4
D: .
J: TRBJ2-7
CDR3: CASSFTSGEQYF
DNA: TGTGCCAGCAGCTTTACTTCAGGCGAGCAGTACTTC

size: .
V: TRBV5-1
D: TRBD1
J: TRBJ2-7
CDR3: CASSLAGRGQVLYEQYF
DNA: TGCGCCAGCAGCTTGGCTGGGCGGGGACAGGTTCTCTACGAGCAGTACTTC

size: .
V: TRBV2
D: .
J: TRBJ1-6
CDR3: CASSGGDFHNSPLHF
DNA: TGTGCCAGCAGCGGCGGGGACTTCCATAATTCACCCCTCCACTTT